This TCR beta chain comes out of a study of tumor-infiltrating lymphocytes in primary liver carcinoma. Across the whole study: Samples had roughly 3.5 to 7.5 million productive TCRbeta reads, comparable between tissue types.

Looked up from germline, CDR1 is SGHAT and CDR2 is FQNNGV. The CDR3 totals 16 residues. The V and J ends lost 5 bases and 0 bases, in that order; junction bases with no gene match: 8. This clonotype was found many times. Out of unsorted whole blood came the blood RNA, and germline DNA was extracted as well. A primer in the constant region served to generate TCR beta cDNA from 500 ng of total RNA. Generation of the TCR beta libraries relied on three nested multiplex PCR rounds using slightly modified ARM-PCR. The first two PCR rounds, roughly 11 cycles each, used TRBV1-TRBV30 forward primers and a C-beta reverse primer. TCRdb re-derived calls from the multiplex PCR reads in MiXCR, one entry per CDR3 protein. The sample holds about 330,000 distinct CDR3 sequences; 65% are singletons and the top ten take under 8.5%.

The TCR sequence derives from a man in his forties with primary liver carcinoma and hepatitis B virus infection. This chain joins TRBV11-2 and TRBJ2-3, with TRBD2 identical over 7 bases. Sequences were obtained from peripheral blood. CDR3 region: CASSRASGTSTDTQYF. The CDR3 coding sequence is TGTGCCAGCAGCCGAGCTAGCGGAACTAGCACAGATACGCAGTATTTT.